Each of the 20 T cell receptor beta chains below was sequenced from the same sample in a study of OX40 agonist ivuxolimab in advanced cancers. TCRdb keeps only in-frame clones here, not all; method: immunoSEQ multiplex PCR. The sample has tens of thousands of clones, 65% to 90% seen once. Sequenced here: CD4+ or CD8+ T cells sorted from blood, sampled in a trial of the OX40 agonist ivuxolimab. These receptors all stem from an adult with an advanced solid tumor such as melanoma, head and neck, liver or kidney cancer.

The chain combines TRBV11-3 with TRBJ1-1; 7 bases align to TRBD1. After removal of 5 bases from V and 3 bases from J, the junction contained 9 bases not matched to a gene. CDR1 and CDR2 from the germline V gene are SGHNT and YENEEA. The CDR3 has 15 amino acids. CDR3 nucleotide sequence: TGTGCCAGCAGCCCATCGAGGGGGCGTCACACTGAAGCTTTCTTT. This encodes CASSPSRGRHTEAFF.

The chain is built from TRBV29-1 and TRBJ1-1; 7 nucleotides line up with TRBD1. V trimming: 7 bases; J trimming: 3 bases; junction bases outside the gene matches: 8. This CDR3 has 13 amino acids. Germline lookup yields CDR1 SQVTM and CDR2 ANQGSEA. CDR3 in DNA: TGCAGCGGGGCAGGGGGATCCTACACTGAAGCTTTCTTT. Residues: CSGAGGSYTEAFF. Drawing the rest from reference TRBV29-1 and TRBJ1-1, the complete variable domain is SAVISQKPSRDICQRGTSLTIQCQVDSQVTMMFWYRQQPGQSLTLIATANQGSEATYESGFVIDKFPISRPNLTFSTLTVSNMSPEDSSIYLCSGAGGSYTEAFFGQGTRLTVV.

V and J are TRBV5-4 and TRBJ1-2; 8 bases match TRBD1. Looked up from germline, CDR1 is SGHNT and CDR2 is YYREEE (reference sequence). The CDR3 contains 17 residues. J lost 4 bases, V lost 1 base, and 12 bases had no gene match. CDR3 loop: CASSLRDRIPGGYGYTF. The DNA for the CDR3 is TGTGCCAGCAGCTTGAGGGACAGGATTCCGGGTGGCTATGGCTACACCTTC.

The J gene is TRBJ1-2, the V gene TRBV30, with D perhaps TRBD1 (5 bases). Deletions cut 4 bases from V and 4 bases from J, with 13 bases between. This CDR3 has 13 residues. The V gene's germline CDR1 is GTSNPN and CDR2 SVGIG (reference sequence). The CDR3 is CAWTGGVAYGYTF. The CDR3 DNA follows: TGTGCCTGGACGGGAGGGGTGGCCTATGGCTACACCTTC.

This clone was recorded once. The chain has TRBV11-2 and TRBJ2-1, with 10 positions matching TRBD2. Germline loops: CDR1 SGHAT, CDR2 FQNNGV. The V and J ends lost 2 bases and 1 base, in that order; junction bases with no gene match: 5. The CDR3 totals 17 residues. The CDR3 nucleotides are TGTGCCAGCAGCTTACGTGGACTAGCGGTTTCCTACAATGAGCAGTTCTTC. Its translation is CASSLRGLAVSYNEQFF. Combining the CDR3 with reference TRBV11-2 and TRBJ2-1 gives the whole variable domain EAGVAQSPRYKIIEKRQSVAFWCNPISGHATLYWYQQILGQGPKLLIQFQNNGVVDDSQLPKDRFSAERLKGVDSTLKIQPAKLEDSAVYLCASSLRGLAVSYNEQFFGPGTRLTVL.

The chain is built from TRBV7-2 and TRBJ1-5; D ambiguous. The germline V gene has CDR1 SGHTA and CDR2 FQGNSA. CDR3 length equals 15 residues. V lost 0 bases, J lost 6 bases, and 12 bases lay in between. CDR3 in DNA: TGTGCCAGCAGCTTAGCGGAAAGTAGGAGTCAGCCCCAGCATTTT. It yields the protein CASSLAESRSQPQHF. Together with reference TRBV7-2 and TRBJ1-5, the CDR3 gives the full variable domain: GAGVSQSPSNKVTEKGKDVELRCDPISGHTALYWYRQSLGQGLEFLIYFQGNSAPDKSGLPSDRFSAERTGGSVSTLTIQRTQQEDSAVYLCASSLAESRSQPQHFGDGTRLSIL.

The rearrangement links TRBV5-6 to TRBJ2-5; weak D call: TRBD2 (5 bases). Trimming took off 4 bases at V and 3 bases at J, with 19 bases between the two ends. Per germline, CDR1 SGHDT and CDR2 YYEEEE. The CDR3 consists of 16 residues. Written as DNA, the CDR3 is TGTGCCAGCAGCCGTACTAGTATTCAATGGGAAGAGACCCAGTACTTC. It encodes CASSRTSIQWEETQYF.

The genes are TRBV28 and TRBJ1-5; D is unresolved. Germline V gives CDR1 MDHEN, CDR2 SYDVKM. V was pared by 3 bases and J by 7 bases, with 7 bases between. This CDR3 is 12 amino acids long. CDR3 protein: CASSLLGQPQHF. CDR3 nucleotide sequence: TGTGCCAGCAGTTTGTTAGGACAGCCCCAGCATTTT.

The chain is built from TRBV11-3 and TRBJ1-2, with D uncertain. This CDR3 spans 14 amino acids. Germline V gene data show CDR1 as SGHNT and CDR2 as YENEEA. V was cut by 3 bases and J by 11 bases, with 19 bases left in between. The CDR3 DNA sequence: TGTGCCAGCAGCTTGTCCGGTCCCATCGCACAGTACACCTTC. This translates into CASSLSGPIAQYTF.

The rearrangement links TRBV20-1 to TRBJ2-7; D might be TRBD2 (7 bases). The CDR3 consists of 11 residues. The germline V gene has CDR1 DFQATT and CDR2 SNEGSKA (reference sequence). Trimming removed 5 bases from V and 6 bases from J, with 11 bases in between. This CDR3 is CSAGRGGEQYF. Written as DNA, the CDR3 is TGCAGTGCTGGAAGGGGGGGCGAGCAGTACTTC.

This chain links TRBV6-1 with TRBJ2-5; D may match TRBD1 or TRBD2 (5 bases each). The J call could be wrong; TRBJ2-7 is a better fit for the DNA end. The CDR3 covers 13 residues. Germline CDR1 is MNHNS and CDR2 is SASEGT. In DNA form, the CDR3 reads TGTGCCAACTCATTGGGACGGTCCTACGAGCAGTACTTC. Protein: CANSLGRSYEQYF.

This clone is medium-sized. The chain uses TRBV12-2 and TRBJ1-6; TRBD1 reflects the table's D call only, with no check against the DNA. TRBV12-2 is classified as a pseudogene. The CDR3 is made up of 14 amino acids. The CDR3 DNA is TGTGCAAGTCGCTTCAGGGAAGAAGACTCACCCCTCCACTTT. Translation gives CASRFREEDSPLHF.

V is TRBV4-3 and J is TRBJ2-1; 7 nucleotides align to TRBD2. The V segment lost 2 bases and the J segment 2 bases; nucleotides outside the gene matches: 3. The CDR3 has 15 amino acids. Germline V gene data show CDR1 as LGHNA and CDR2 as YSLEER. The CDR3 region has the DNA TGCGCCAGCAGCCAACTAGCGGACCCCTACAATGAGCAGTTCTTC. It specifies CASSQLADPYNEQFF.

The chain recombines TRBV19 with TRBJ2-7; TRBD2 matches 12 bases. The CDR3 length is 19 residues. The germline V gene encodes CDR1 LNHDA and CDR2 SQIVND (reference sequence). Trimming cost V 3 bases and J 3 bases; bases outside gene matches: 15. The CDR3: CASSISWTSGMTVRYEQYF. In nucleotides, the CDR3 is TGTGCCAGTAGTATCTCCTGGACTAGCGGGATGACCGTCCGCTACGAGCAGTACTTC.

V is TRBV18 and J is TRBJ1-2; no clear D. The CDR3 is 15 residues long. V was shortened by 3 bases and J by 2 bases, with 13 bases between the two germline ends. The germline V gene encodes CDR1 KGHSH and CDR2 LQKENI. For the CDR3, the DNA is TGTGCCAGCTCACCCTCGGGCAGATTAAACTATGGCTACACCTTC. Amino acids: CASSPSGRLNYGYTF.

J is TRBJ1-2 and V is TRBV6-6; no reliable D call. V was pared by 2 bases and J by 3 bases, with 10 bases between. CDR1 is MNHNY, CDR2 SVGAGI, per germline (reference sequence). CDR3 length: 14 amino acids. This CDR3 is CASSYGGSDYGYTF. CDR3 coding DNA: TGTGCCAGCAGTTACGGAGGGAGTGACTATGGCTACACCTTC.

The chain carries TRBV5-4 and TRBJ2-2; TRBD1 is a possible D gene (6 bases). The CDR3 sequence is 16 residues long. Germline CDR1 SGHNT, CDR2 YYREEE (reference sequence). V dropped 3 bases and J dropped 5 bases, with 17 bases sitting between them. The CDR3 nucleotides are TGTGCCAGCAGCTCGGGCACGGACAGTCAAACCGGGGAGCTGTTTTTT. Translating it yields CASSSGTDSQTGELFF.

This clone was detected once. The chain combines TRBV5-3 with TRBJ1-2; maybe TRBD1 (5 bases). TRBV5-3 is an ORF, and what it does is uncertain. CDR3 length: 15 residues. Between the trimmed V and J ends, which lost 8 bases and 8 bases, there was a span of 25 bases. The DNA of the CDR3 is TGTGCCAGCACCCAAGGGGTTGACTTATTCGGCGGCTACACCTTC. The encoded protein is CASTQGVDLFGGYTF.

The chain recombines TRBV19 with TRBJ1-2, with a possible D match to TRBD1 (6 bases). Trimming shortened V by 7 bases and J by 7 bases, and 16 bases separated the two germline ends. The V gene's germline CDR1 is LNHDA and CDR2 SQIVND (reference sequence). The CDR3 has 13 amino acids. The chain's CDR3 is CASIPGGGRGYTF. In nucleotides, the CDR3 is TGTGCCAGTATTCCGGGGGGGGGCCGTGGCTACACCTTC.

This clone has only a few counts. The J gene is TRBJ2-3, the V gene TRBV7-2; the match to TRBD2 covers 7 bases. Germline loops: CDR1 SGHTA, CDR2 FQGNSA. This CDR3 is 17 amino acids long. V was clipped by 4 bases and J by 0 bases; unmatched bases: 10. The CDR3 DNA is TGTGCCAGCAGCTCGCCCTTCGGGGGGATAAGCACAGATACGCAGTATTTT. Protein product: CASSSPFGGISTDTQYF.